The TCR beta chain described here comes from a study of CD8+ T cells in alopecia areata. Whole-study context: Among treated patients, oral tofacitinib was administered at 5 to 10 mg twice daily. Study outcomes and limitations: The treated group had a single nonresponder, limiting CD8+ expansion-response conclusions. Among the top 100, expanded CD8+ clones were significantly decreased by tofacitinib, as was scalp clonality.

Germline CDR1 reads SGHNT; CDR2 reads YYREEE (reference sequence). V was clipped by 5 bases and J by 6 bases; unmatched bases: 3. The CDR3 spans 13 residues. Turning to this clone: Its antigen is not known. Additional DNA sequences in this sample encode the identical CDR3.

As the sequencing template, cDNA was produced by extracting RNA and reverse transcribing it. TCRdb's copy holds only in-frame clones and misses some; the assay was immunoSEQ multiplex PCR. The table shows roughly 250,000 clones, with approximately 60% occurring only once. Treatment meaning: oral pan-JAK inhibitor, 5-10 mg twice daily. Alopecia areata patients provided lesional scalp punch biopsies and peripheral blood. The sample in question was CD4+ T cells sorted from blood, obtained around week 53, from a patient treated with tofacitinib. V usage is TRBV5-4 and J usage is TRBJ1-5; 9 nucleotides match TRBD1. This clonotype was sampled from a human donor with alopecia areata. The DNA for the CDR3 is TGTGCCAGCAGTTCGGACAGGGGTCAGCCCCAGCATTTT. This translates into CASSSDRGQPQHF.